These 20 T cell receptor beta chains originate from one sample sequenced in a study of blood T cell repertoires in COVID-19. Some clones are missing from TCRdb's copy, which holds only in-frame ones; the method was immunoSEQ multiplex PCR. Of 150,000 or so clones detected, around 90% appear once; the ten largest clones hold about 5%. Sequencing was carried out using peripheral blood. All receptors come from a human donor in a cohort sampled during active COVID-19.

This clone has just one count. The V gene is TRBV6-1, the J gene TRBJ1-1; 7 bases line up with TRBD1. Trimming cost V 2 bases and J 4 bases; bases outside gene matches: 7. The germline CDR1 and CDR2 sequences are MNHNS and SASEGT. The CDR3 runs 15 residues. The CDR3 here is CASSEHKGAPTEAFF. CDR3 in DNA: TGTGCCAGCAGTGAACATAAGGGGGCGCCCACTGAAGCTTTCTTT.

The chain has TRBV7-2 and TRBJ1-1; D is ambiguous. CDR1 is SGHTA and CDR2 is FQGNSA in the germline V gene. V was cut by 3 bases and J by 0 bases, with 11 bases left in between. This CDR3 comprises 15 residues. The CDR3 sequence: CASSFPTTLNTEAFF. Here the CDR3 DNA reads TGTGCCAGCAGCTTTCCGACTACGTTGAACACTGAAGCTTTCTTT.

V gene TRBV6-5 combines with J gene TRBJ1-6; TRBD1 might be the D (6 bases). V dropped 7 bases and J dropped 6 bases, with 16 bases sitting between them. Germline CDR1 is MNHEY and CDR2 is SVGAGI. This CDR3 spans 15 amino acids. CDR3 nucleotides: TGTGCCAGCACCCCTTCAGGACAGCCTAATTCACCCCTCCACTTT. It encodes CASTPSGQPNSPLHF.

The sample holds one count of this clone. The chain couples TRBV7-9 to TRBJ2-7; 9 bases agree with TRBD1. Germline V gives CDR1 SEHNR, CDR2 FQNEAQ (reference sequence). V dropped 0 bases and J dropped 5; count of bases not matched to a gene: 5. This CDR3 is built from 15 residues. The CDR3: CASSLAQGARNEQYF. CDR3 coding DNA: TGTGCCAGCAGCTTAGCACAGGGGGCGCGGAACGAGCAGTACTTC.

The V call is TRBV4-3, the J call TRBJ2-7, with 7 positions matching TRBD1. Per the germline V gene, CDR1 is LGHNA and CDR2 is YSLEER. J lost 4 bases, V lost 0 bases, and 6 bases had no gene match. The CDR3 runs 15 residues. The CDR3 bases are TGCGCCAGCAGCCAAGACGTAGGGGGCGTATACGAGCAGTACTTC. Translation gives CASSQDVGGVYEQYF.

The V gene is TRBV20-1, the J gene TRBJ2-1; D tentatively reads TRBD1 or TRBD2 (6 bases each). CDR3 length: 14 amino acids. The V end was cut by 3 bases, the J end by 0 bases, with 9 bases between. Germline CDR1 is DFQATT and CDR2 is SNEGSKA (reference sequence). CDR3 amino acids: CSASGGPSYNEQFF. In DNA form, the CDR3 reads TGCAGTGCTAGTGGGGGGCCCTCCTACAATGAGCAGTTCTTC.

The genes are TRBV7-9 and TRBJ2-7; 8 nucleotides line up with TRBD1. This CDR3 has 14 residues. After removal of 5 bases from V and 8 bases from J, the junction contained 11 bases not matched to a gene. Per the germline V gene, CDR1 is SEHNR and CDR2 is FQNEAQ (reference sequence). The CDR3 DNA is TGTGCCAGCAGCCGCGGACAGGGAGGTAGGAAGCAGTACTTC. It translates to CASSRGQGGRKQYF.

This clone came up once. The J gene is TRBJ2-1, the V gene TRBV27; 8 bases match TRBD1. V gave up 5 bases and J gave up 1 base; unmatched junction bases: 4. There are 15 residues in the CDR3. CDR1 is MNHEY, CDR2 SMNVEV, per germline (reference sequence). The CDR3 coding sequence is TGTGCCAGCAGTCCAACAGGGGGGTCCTACAATGAGCAGTTCTTC. It specifies CASSPTGGSYNEQFF.

V usage is TRBV19 and J usage is TRBJ2-7, with 7 bases matching TRBD1. This CDR3 spans 16 amino acids. J lost 3 bases, V lost 5 bases, and 13 bases had no gene match. CDR1 is LNHDA and CDR2 is SQIVND in the germline V gene (reference sequence). This CDR3 is CASSSQGVEGRYEQYF. The CDR3 DNA reads as TGTGCCAGTAGTTCGCAGGGGGTTGAAGGGCGCTACGAGCAGTACTTC.

The V call is TRBV5-6, the J call TRBJ1-1; D not certain. The length of the CDR3 is 15 residues. Germline loops: CDR1 SGHDT, CDR2 YYEEEE. V was trimmed by 2 bases and J by 4 bases, leaving 15 bases between them. The CDR3: CASSFSFGVGTEAFF. The CDR3 nucleotides are TGTGCCAGCAGCTTTTCTTTTGGTGTCGGCACTGAAGCTTTCTTT. The full variable domain, its missing parts supplied by reference TRBV5-6 and TRBJ1-1, is DAGVTQSPTHLIKTRGQQVTLRCSPKSGHDTVSWYQQALGQGPQFIFQYYEEEERQRGNFPDRFSGHQFPNYSSELNVNALLLGDSALYLCASSFSFGVGTEAFFGQGTRLTVV.

The table lists this clone with a count of one. The rearrangement links TRBV29-1 to TRBJ2-4; 10 bases are a match to TRBD1. The ends lost 4 bases at V and 13 bases at J; junction bases unmatched: 13. From germline, CDR1 is SQVTM and CDR2 ANQGSEA. This CDR3 spans 14 amino acids. CDR3 sequence reads: CSVVGQGGELAQYF. In DNA form, the CDR3 reads TGCAGCGTTGTCGGACAGGGGGGAGAACTCGCCCAGTACTTC.

This clone was seen a single time. The CDR3 bases are TGCGCCAGCAGCTCGGTAACTAGCGGGAGGGCCTTTGGGCACAATGAGCAGTTCTTC. It encodes CASSSVTSGRAFGHNEQFF. The rearrangement links TRBV5-1 to TRBJ2-1, with 13 bases that match TRBD2. The V gene end was trimmed by 3 bases and the J gene end by 5 bases; junction bases not matched to a gene: 14. This CDR3 contains 19 residues. Germline V gene lookup returns CDR1 SGHRS and CDR2 YFSETQ.

V gene TRBV30 combines with J gene TRBJ1-5, with a weak D call TRBD1 (6 bases). Trimming stripped 0 bases from V and 2 bases from J, with 8 bases between. CDR3 length: 14 amino acids. Germline CDR1 is GTSNPN and CDR2 is SVGIG (reference sequence). CDR3 coding DNA: TGTGCCTGGAGTGTTGGACAGCGCAATCAGCCCCAGCATTTT. Protein: CAWSVGQRNQPQHF.

V and J are TRBV27 and TRBJ2-7, with 9 bases fitting TRBD2. V dropped 3 bases and J dropped 5; count of bases not matched to a gene: 8. The CDR3 sequence is 15 residues long. Germline CDR1 MNHEY, CDR2 SMNVEV (reference sequence). Here the CDR3 reads CASSLRAGGPNEQYF. The CDR3 bases are TGTGCCAGCAGTTTGAGGGCGGGAGGGCCCAACGAGCAGTACTTC.

This rearrangement joins TRBV28 to TRBJ2-3; 7 bases map to TRBD2. CDR1 and CDR2 from the germline V gene are MDHEN and SYDVKM. This CDR3 is 16 amino acids long. The V segment lost 4 bases and the J segment 2 bases; nucleotides outside the gene matches: 9. CDR3 nucleotides: TGTGCCAGCAGTTCCCTAGCGGAGCTAATCACAGATACGCAGTATTTT. Protein product: CASSSLAELITDTQYF.

This clone has just one count. Written as DNA, the CDR3 is TGCGCCAGCAGCCAAGGCCTCGGGAGGGCCACAGATACGCAGTATTTT. Translated: CASSQGLGRATDTQYF. The genes are TRBV4-1 and TRBJ2-3; 8 bases agree with TRBD2. This CDR3 has 16 residues. CDR1 and CDR2 (germline): MGHRA, YSYEKL. With V trimmed by 1 base and J by 2 bases, 5 bases remained unmatched.

This clone was detected once. V gene TRBV5-6 combines with J gene TRBJ2-1; 10 bases agree with TRBD2. This CDR3 has 17 residues. V lost 1 base, J lost 1 base, and 5 bases stayed unmatched. Germline assignment: CDR1 SGHDT and CDR2 YYEEEE. CDR3 region: CASSLLAGGLSYNEQFF. The DNA of the CDR3 is TGTGCCAGCAGCTTGTTAGCGGGGGGCTTATCCTACAATGAGCAGTTCTTC.

J is TRBJ2-5 and V is TRBV30, with TRBD2 identical over 8 bases. The germline V gene encodes CDR1 GTSNPN and CDR2 SVGIG (reference sequence). The J segment lost 5 bases and the V segment lost 7 bases, leaving 9 bases of the junction unmatched. The CDR3 loop spans 13 amino acids. The CDR3 region is CASTGTRGETQYF. The CDR3 region has the DNA TGTGCCTCCACCGGGACTAGGGGGGAGACCCAGTACTTC.

The chain has TRBV19 and TRBJ1-4, with 7 bases matching TRBD1. The CDR3 has 15 amino acids. V was clipped by 9 bases and J by 5 bases; unmatched bases: 12. Germline CDR1 LNHDA, CDR2 SQIVND (reference sequence). The CDR3 DNA is TGTGCCAGCCGAAACCCGGGACAGCGGAATGAAAAACTGTTTTTT. Amino acids: CASRNPGQRNEKLFF.

The chain employs TRBV2 and TRBJ2-3; D gene uncertain. CDR1 SNHLY and CDR2 FYNNEI come from the germline V gene. The CDR3 spans 15 residues. The V end lost 5 bases, the J end lost 3 bases, and 15 bases lay between the germline ends. The CDR3 spells CASSFDMTDTDTQYF. For the CDR3, the DNA is TGTGCCAGCAGTTTTGACATGACGGATACAGATACGCAGTATTTT.